This T cell receptor (beta chain) originates from a study of OX40 agonist ivuxolimab in advanced cancers. Across the whole study: Intravenous ivuxolimab at 0.01 to 10 mg/kg was given to patients every 2 weeks. Cohort: around 79% men, mean age 60, aged roughly 23 to 79.

The method was immunoSEQ multiplex PCR; TCRdb's version includes in-frame clones alone and lacks a portion of them. The sample includes tens of thousands of clones, 80% to 85% of them seen just once. CDR1 and CDR2 (germline): MRHNA, SNTAGT. Trimming pared 3 bases from V and 6 bases from J, leaving 11 bases between. The length of the CDR3 is 14 residues. This TCR came from an adult with an advanced solid tumor such as melanoma, head and neck, liver or kidney cancer. The sample here was CD4+ or CD8+ T cells sorted from blood, taken in a trial of the OX40 agonist ivuxolimab. The V call is TRBV6-4, the J call TRBJ2-2; D is perhaps TRBD2 (5 bases). The CDR3 region is CASSEVMGAGELFF. The CDR3 DNA reads TGTGCCAGCAGTGAAGTTATGGGAGCCGGGGAGCTGTTTTTT.